Shown below are 5 T cell receptor beta chains from a single sample sequenced in a study of blood T cell repertoires in COVID-19. The method was immunoSEQ multiplex PCR; TCRdb's version includes in-frame clones alone and lacks a portion of them. The top ten clones hold around 5% of a sample with 62,000 or so clones, about four fifths of them seen once. Specimen: peripheral blood. These TCRs come from a human donor in a cohort sampled during active COVID-19.

The rearrangement links TRBV7-9 to TRBJ1-2; D remains unclear. The CDR3 length is 12 residues. Germline assignment: CDR1 SEHNR and CDR2 FQNEAQ (reference sequence). Trimming shortened V by 5 bases and J by 6 bases, and 10 bases separated the two germline ends. CDR3 nucleotides: TGTGCCAGCAGCCCCAGTGATGATGGCTACACCTTC. Amino acids: CASSPSDDGYTF.

The chain employs TRBV6-2 or TRBV6-3 and TRBJ2-2; 8 bases agree with TRBD1. Germline CDR1 is MNHEY and CDR2 is SVGEGT. CDR3 size: 16 residues. V shed 4 bases, J shed 2 bases, and the junction held 6 bases outside the gene matches. CDR3 protein: CASSSQDRANTGELFF. For the CDR3, the DNA is TGTGCCAGCAGTTCGCAGGACAGGGCAAACACCGGGGAGCTGTTTTTT.

This chain links TRBV5-6 with TRBJ1-5, with 11 bases matching TRBD1. The CDR3 extends over 15 amino acids. Unmatched junction bases numbered 4, after V lost 4 bases and J lost 4 bases. Germline CDR1 and CDR2: SGHDT and YYEEEE. Here the CDR3 reads CASSRTGGLNQPQHF. The CDR3 DNA sequence: TGTGCCAGCAGCCGGACAGGGGGCTTGAATCAGCCCCAGCATTTT.

The chain couples TRBV19 to TRBJ2-3; D uncertain. The V and J ends lost 1 base and 2 bases respectively, with 10 bases between them. The length of the CDR3 is 15 residues. Germline V lookup: CDR1 LNHDA, CDR2 SQIVND (reference sequence). CDR3 coding DNA: TGTGCCAGTAGTATAGGACATCAGGCCACAGATACGCAGTATTTT. Translation gives CASSIGHQATDTQYF.

This clone was found a few times. The gene calls are TRBV2 and TRBJ2-7; D unresolved. V was shortened by 3 bases and J by 0 bases, with 3 bases between the two germline ends. The CDR3 runs 12 residues. Germline loops: CDR1 SNHLY, CDR2 FYNNEI. The CDR3 spells CASSDSSYEQYF. Written as DNA, the CDR3 is TGTGCCAGCAGTGACAGCTCCTACGAGCAGTACTTC.